This T cell receptor beta chain is from a study of shared clonotypes between healthy human individuals. Study-level results: Even with large depth, rarefaction showed that sorted-subset sequencing was incomplete.

Germline CDR1 MNHEY, CDR2 SVGAGI. V was clipped by 6 bases and J by 4 bases; unmatched bases: 5. This CDR3 is 14 amino acids long. This clone has more than one count but fewer than ten. Its specificity is not known. Naive-designated CD8 cells lacked CD45RO, were positively enriched for CCR7, and omitted terminally differentiated effector memory CD45RA+ cells. This was a deep-level run. Sequencing used immunoSEQ multiplex PCR; TCRdb keeps in-frame clones, though not all of them. The sample lists 2 million or so clones, about 94% seen once, with 0.9% to 1.4% in the top ten. The rearrangement links TRBV6-5 to TRBJ1-5; the match to TRBD1 covers 8 bases. This sequence was found in a man aged 18 to 35 in good health. The specimen sequenced was naive CD8+ T cells sorted from blood. The CDR3 spells CASRLGQGNQPQHF. Written as DNA, the CDR3 is TGTGCCAGCAGACTCGGACAGGGAAATCAGCCCCAGCATTTT.